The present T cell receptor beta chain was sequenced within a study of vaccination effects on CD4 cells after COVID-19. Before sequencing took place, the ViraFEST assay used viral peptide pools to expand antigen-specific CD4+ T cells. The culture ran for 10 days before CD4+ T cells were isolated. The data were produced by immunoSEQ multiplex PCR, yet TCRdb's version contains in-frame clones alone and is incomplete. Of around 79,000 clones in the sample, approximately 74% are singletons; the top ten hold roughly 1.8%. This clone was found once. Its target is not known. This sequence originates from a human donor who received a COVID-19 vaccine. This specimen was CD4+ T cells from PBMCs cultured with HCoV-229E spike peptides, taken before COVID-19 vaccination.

The CDR3: CASSQVGGTSTDTQYF. The CDR3, as DNA: TGTGCCAGCAGCCAAGTGGGGGGTACTAGCACAGATACGCAGTATTTT. The chain is built from TRBV4-2 and TRBJ2-3; perhaps TRBD2 as D (6 bases). CDR1 and CDR2 from the germline V gene are LGHNA and YNFKEQ. The CDR3 sequence is 16 residues long. Deletions cut 1 base from V and 0 bases from J, with 11 bases between.